One sample yielded the 18 T cell receptor beta chains listed below, sequenced in a study of blood T cells in healthy people across ages. The authors ran a second PCR of about 7 to 11 cycles using a sample-barcoded 5' primer and a J-beta primer mix. TCRdb ran MiXCR on the 5' RACE reads and lists one entry per CDR3 protein. The sample includes approximately 360,000 distinct CDR3 sequences, about half of them seen just once. Sequences were obtained from blood. The receptors here all came from a man in his sixties in good health.

CDR3 loop: CSVEARDGQETQYF. Written as DNA, the CDR3 is TGCAGCGTTGAAGCCCGGGACGGCCAAGAGACCCAGTACTTC. The chain links TRBV29-1 to TRBJ2-5; tentatively, D is TRBD1 or TRBD2 (5 bases each). CDR3 length: 14 residues. V was clipped by 1 base and J by 1 base, with 10 bases between them. CDR1 and CDR2 (germline): SQVTM, ANQGSEA.

The chain is built from TRBV29-1 and TRBJ1-5, with D possibly TRBD1 on 5 matching bases. V dropped 4 bases and J dropped 1 base, with 8 bases sitting between them. This CDR3 is built from 13 residues. Germline CDR1 and CDR2: SQVTM and ANQGSEA. The CDR3 spells CSVAGSSNQPQHF. Written as DNA, the CDR3 is TGCAGCGTTGCAGGGTCGAGCAATCAGCCCCAGCATTTT.

In this sample, this clonotype turned up many times. The rearrangement uses TRBV4-3 and TRBJ2-7; tentatively, D is TRBD1 (5 bases). V was clipped by 0 bases and J by 2 bases, with 8 bases between them. Germline assignment: CDR1 LGHNA and CDR2 YSLEER. The CDR3 is 14 amino acids. The CDR3 is CASSQELGPYEQYF. The CDR3 DNA reads as TGCGCCAGCAGCCAAGAGCTGGGGCCCTACGAGCAGTACTTC.

The chain combines TRBV6-2 or TRBV6-3 with TRBJ1-2; tentative D call: TRBD1 (5 bases). Germline V gene lookup returns CDR1 MNHEY and CDR2 SVGEGT. Trimming cost V 6 bases and J 4 bases, with 21 bases left between them. The CDR3 is 16 residues long. The CDR3 DNA reads as TGTGCCAGCAGCCCCATAGGGGCGAGGAGGGTCTATGGCTACACCTTC. This gives the protein CASSPIGARRVYGYTF.

Regarding this clonotype: A read error may produce the germline difference seen at one junction end. The rearrangement joins TRBV20-1 to TRBJ1-1; TRBD1 matches at 7 bases. This CDR3 spans 14 amino acids. Germline assignment: CDR1 DFQATT and CDR2 SNEGSKA (reference sequence). The CDR3 DNA reads TGCAGTCCTAGTGGTGGGACAGCCCTGGTGGAAGCTTTCTTT. Translated, it gives CSPSGGTALVEAFF.

V and J are TRBV6-5 and TRBJ2-1, with TRBD2 matching over 8 bases. Germline-derived CDR1 and CDR2 are MNHEY and SVGAGI. This CDR3 contains 16 residues. J gave up 7 bases and V 0 bases, and 8 bases lay outside the gene matches. CDR3 sequence reads: CASSYSISGSINEQFF. CDR3 DNA: TGTGCCAGCAGTTACTCGATCAGCGGGAGTATAAATGAGCAGTTCTTC.

V gene TRBV15 combines with J gene TRBJ2-7, with D tentatively TRBD1 or TRBD2 (5 bases each). Trimming pared 3 bases from V and 3 bases from J, leaving 9 bases between. From germline, CDR1 is LNHNV and CDR2 YYDKDF (reference sequence). CDR3 length: 13 amino acids. The CDR3 DNA reads as TGTGCCACCAGCAGCAGGGCGGGCTACGAGCAGTACTTC. This codes for CATSSRAGYEQYF.

V is TRBV7-9 and J is TRBJ2-7; tentatively, D is TRBD1 or TRBD2 (6 bases each). Trimming pared 1 base from V and 0 bases from J, leaving 10 bases between. This CDR3 comprises 15 residues. CDR1 and CDR2 from the germline V gene are SEHNR and FQNEAQ (reference sequence). The CDR3 loop is CASSLGGDNSYEQYF. Written as DNA, the CDR3 is TGTGCCAGCAGCTTAGGGGGGGACAACTCCTACGAGCAGTACTTC. The full variable domain, with the rest looked up from reference TRBV7-9 and TRBJ2-7, is DTGVSQNPRHKITKRGQNVTFRCDPISEHNRLYWYRQTLGQGPEFLTYFQNEAQLEKSRLLSDRFSAERPKGSFSTLEIQRTEQGDSAMYLCASSLGGDNSYEQYFGPGTRLTVT.

The CDR3 sequence is CASSPEVWTGAYNEQFF. For the CDR3, the DNA is TGTGCCAGCAGCCCGGAAGTCTGGACAGGGGCCTACAATGAGCAGTTCTTC. The chain combines TRBV5-6 with TRBJ2-1; 9 bases match TRBD1. The V and J ends lost 4 bases and 2 bases, in that order; junction bases with no gene match: 10. Germline lookup yields CDR1 SGHDT and CDR2 YYEEEE. This CDR3 is 17 amino acids long.

The chain employs TRBV2 and TRBJ1-1; D is perhaps TRBD1 (5 bases). The V and J ends lost 2 bases and 6 bases respectively, with 13 bases between them. CDR1 SNHLY and CDR2 FYNNEI come from the germline V gene. The CDR3 extends over 14 amino acids. The CDR3 here is CASSEQGPSSEAFF. The CDR3 DNA sequence: TGTGCCAGCAGTGAACAGGGCCCCTCGTCTGAAGCTTTCTTT. The variable domain in full, completed from reference TRBV2 and TRBJ1-1, reads EPEVTQTPSHQVTQMGQEVILRCVPISNHLYFYWYRQILGQKVEFLVSFYNNEISEKSEIFDDQFSVERPDGSNFTLKIRSTKLEDSAMYFCASSEQGPSSEAFFGQGTRLTVV.

V gene TRBV7-2 combines with J gene TRBJ1-4; no reliable D call. The length of the CDR3 is 15 residues. CDR1 is SGHTA and CDR2 is FQGNSA in the germline V gene. V was clipped by 5 bases and J by 3 bases, with 13 bases between them. The DNA of the CDR3 is TGTGCCAGCAGCCCGCCGGGGTTACCTAATGAAAAACTGTTTTTT. This gives the protein CASSPPGLPNEKLFF.

CDR3 bases: TGCGCCAGCAGCTTGGATGCGGGGGCGAACACTGAAGCTTTCTTT. Its translation: CASSLDAGANTEAFF. The rearrangement uses TRBV5-1 and TRBJ1-1; D is possibly TRBD1 (6 bases). CDR3 length: 15 residues. Trimming removed 0 bases at V and 1 base at J, with 10 bases between. Germline V CDR1 and CDR2: SGHRS, YFSETQ.

The chain links TRBV12-3 or TRBV12-4 to TRBJ2-5; the D is unclear. V lost 7 bases, J lost 5 bases, and 20 bases lay in between. The CDR3 runs to 15 residues. The CDR3 region has the DNA TGTGCCAGCACCACTGCCCCTCGGAGTTGGGAGACCCAGTACTTC. It translates to CASTTAPRSWETQYF.

This clonotype was seen a handful of times. V is TRBV7-6 and J is TRBJ2-6; D is unresolved. V was clipped by 0 bases and J by 2 bases, with 2 bases between them. The CDR3 is made up of 14 amino acids. Germline assignment: CDR1 SGHVS and CDR2 FNYEAQ. The CDR3, as DNA: TGTGCCAGCAGCTTAGCTACTGGGGCCAACGTCCTGACTTTC. This encodes CASSLATGANVLTF. Complete variable domain (other parts from reference TRBV7-6 and TRBJ2-6): GAGVSQSPRYKVTKRGQDVALRCDPISGHVSLYWYRQALGQGPEFLTYFNYEAQQDKSGLPNDRFSAERPEGSISTLTIQRTEQRDSAMYRCASSLATGANVLTFGAGSRLTVL.

V is TRBV4-2 and J is TRBJ1-1; 8 bases line up with TRBD1. Germline CDR1 LGHNA, CDR2 YNFKEQ. The CDR3 length is 14 residues. V shed 4 bases, J shed 5 bases, and the junction held 6 bases outside the gene matches. The CDR3 loop is CASSPDRGFTEAFF. The CDR3 nucleotides read TGTGCCAGCAGCCCAGACAGGGGATTTACTGAAGCTTTCTTT.

V gene TRBV12-3 or TRBV12-4 combines with J gene TRBJ1-4; D might be TRBD1 (6 bases). Trimming took off 6 bases at V and 5 bases at J, with 16 bases between the two ends. The CDR3 sequence is 15 residues long. The CDR3 loop is CASSHDGTLNEKLFF. CDR3 nucleotide sequence: TGTGCCAGCAGCCACGATGGGACACTAAATGAAAAACTGTTTTTT.

This clonotype was found a few times. The chain uses TRBV12-5 and TRBJ2-7, with unresolved D. The germline V gene has CDR1 LGHNT and CDR2 FRNRAP. The CDR3 length is 12 residues. Trimming took 2 bases from V and 2 from J, leaving 4 bases between them. DNA for the CDR3: TGTGCTAGTGGTTTGTGGACCTACGAGCAGTACTTC. Translated, it gives CASGLWTYEQYF.

In this sample, this clonotype turned up a few times. CDR3 loop: CSVSSGSSQETQYF. The CDR3 bases are TGCAGCGTCTCTAGCGGGAGCAGTCAAGAGACCCAGTACTTC. The chain links TRBV29-1 to TRBJ2-5; TRBD2 agrees at 10 bases. V gave up 6 bases and J gave up 2 bases; unmatched junction bases: 6. The CDR3 has 14 residues. Germline assignment: CDR1 SQVTM and CDR2 ANQGSEA.